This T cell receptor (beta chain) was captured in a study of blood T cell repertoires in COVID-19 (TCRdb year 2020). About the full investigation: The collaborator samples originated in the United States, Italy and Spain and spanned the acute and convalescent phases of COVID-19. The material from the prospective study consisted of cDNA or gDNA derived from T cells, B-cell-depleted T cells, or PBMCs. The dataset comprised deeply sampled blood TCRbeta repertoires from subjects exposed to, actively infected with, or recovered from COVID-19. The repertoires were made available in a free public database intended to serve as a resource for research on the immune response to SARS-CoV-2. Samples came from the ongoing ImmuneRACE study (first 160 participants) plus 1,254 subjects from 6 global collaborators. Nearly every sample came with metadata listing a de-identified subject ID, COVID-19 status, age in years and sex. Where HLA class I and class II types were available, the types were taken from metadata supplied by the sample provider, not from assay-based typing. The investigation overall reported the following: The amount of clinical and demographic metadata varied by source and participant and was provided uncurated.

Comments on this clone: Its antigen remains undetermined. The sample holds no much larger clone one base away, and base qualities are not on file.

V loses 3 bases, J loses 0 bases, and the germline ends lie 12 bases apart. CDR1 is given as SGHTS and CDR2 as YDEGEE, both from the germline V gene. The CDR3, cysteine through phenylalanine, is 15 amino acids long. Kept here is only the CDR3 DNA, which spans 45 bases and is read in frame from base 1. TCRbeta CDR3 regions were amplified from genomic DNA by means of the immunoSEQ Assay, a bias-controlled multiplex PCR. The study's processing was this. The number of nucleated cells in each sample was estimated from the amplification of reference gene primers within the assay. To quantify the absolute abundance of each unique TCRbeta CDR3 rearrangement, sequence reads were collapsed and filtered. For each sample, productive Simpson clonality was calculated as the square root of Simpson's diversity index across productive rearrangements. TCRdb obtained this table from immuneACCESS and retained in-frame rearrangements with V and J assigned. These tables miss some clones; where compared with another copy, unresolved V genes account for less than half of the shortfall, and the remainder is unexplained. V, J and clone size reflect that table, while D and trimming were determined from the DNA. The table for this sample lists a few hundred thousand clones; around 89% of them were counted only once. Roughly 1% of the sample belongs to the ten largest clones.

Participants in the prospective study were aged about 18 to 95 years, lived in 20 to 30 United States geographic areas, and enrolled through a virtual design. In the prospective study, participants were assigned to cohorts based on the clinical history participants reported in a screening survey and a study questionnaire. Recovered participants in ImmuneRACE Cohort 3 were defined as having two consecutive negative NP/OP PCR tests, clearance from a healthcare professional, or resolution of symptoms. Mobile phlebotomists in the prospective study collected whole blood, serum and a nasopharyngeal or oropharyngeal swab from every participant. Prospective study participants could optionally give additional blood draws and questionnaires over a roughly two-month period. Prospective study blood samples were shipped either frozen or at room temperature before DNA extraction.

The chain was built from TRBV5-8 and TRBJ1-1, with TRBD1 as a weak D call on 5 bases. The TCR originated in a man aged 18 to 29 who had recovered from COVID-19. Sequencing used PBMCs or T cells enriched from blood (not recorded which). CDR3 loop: CASSSGRGVNTEAFF. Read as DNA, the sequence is TGTGCCAGCAGCTCTGGGAGGGGTGTGAACACTGAAGCTTTCTTT.